Sequencing of this TCR beta chain was carried out in a study of cytomegalovirus exposure and HLA in healthy donors. The CDR3 has 16 residues. V shed 3 bases and J 0 bases; nucleotides not matched to a gene: 7. The germline V gene encodes CDR1 MDHEN and CDR2 SYDVKM. The PCR used 60 Vbeta and 13 Jbeta primers. This table comes from immunoSEQ multiplex PCR, and its TCRdb copy is limited to in-frame clones, with some not included. The sample includes approximately 160,000 clones, more than 75% of them seen just once. Study-level points and caveats: TCR beta V- and J-gene trimming, according to a later analysis, was linked to a missense DCLRE1C variant. In an earlier analysis, most TCR beta V segments were productive about 87% or about 30% of the time. HLA allele associations emerged for some 16,000 TCR beta sequences in a later analysis, at 0.05 false discovery rate.

For this clone: What it binds is unknown.

Sequenced material: PBMCs. V gene TRBV28 combines with J gene TRBJ1-1; 7 bases are shared with TRBD1. The clonotype comes from a girl aged 2-15 years in good health and CMV-seropositive. CDR3 loop: CASSLTGPLLNTEAFF. Written as DNA, the CDR3 is TGTGCCAGCAGTTTGACAGGGCCCCTATTGAACACTGAAGCTTTCTTT.